Following are 11 T cell receptor beta chains from one sample sequenced in a study of T cells after posttransplantation cyclophosphamide (dated by TCRdb to about 2016). Library construction relied on the immunoSEQ multiplex PCR assay. TCRdb took over this immuneACCESS table, retaining in-frame rearrangements with V and J assigned. Such tables are incomplete; in checked studies, under half of the missing clones stem from an unresolved V gene, and the remainder is unexplained. For this sample the table gives around 9,200 clones, of which 75% to 90% were detected only once. The ten largest clones add up to over 1.5% of the sample. Material: memory CD4+ T cells sorted from PBMCs. The receptor source for this set is a woman aged 60-75 years in good health, CMV-negative, and a related stem cell transplant donor.

The chain joins TRBV10-2 to TRBJ1-1, with 8 positions matching TRBD1. The CDR3 is 13 residues long. With V trimmed by 4 bases and J by 5 bases, 3 bases remained unmatched. CDR1 is WSHSY and CDR2 is SAAADI in the germline V gene. The CDR3 DNA reads as TGCGCCAGCAGTGGACAGGGGAGGACTGAAGCTTTCTTT. Its translation: CASSGQGRTEAFF.

This chain links TRBV27 with TRBJ2-3; 13 nucleotides line up with TRBD2. The germline CDR1 and CDR2 sequences are MNHEY and SMNVEV (reference sequence). V trimming: 6 bases; J trimming: 10 bases; junction bases outside the gene matches: 4. This CDR3 is 13 amino acids long. This chain's CDR3 is CASRGLAGSPQYF. CDR3 coding DNA: TGTGCCAGCAGGGGACTAGCGGGATCCCCGCAGTATTTT.

V gene TRBV27 combines with J gene TRBJ2-6; a possible D gene is TRBD1 (6 bases). The V gene's germline CDR1 is MNHEY and CDR2 SMNVEV (reference sequence). V was shortened by 0 bases and J by 0 bases, with 12 bases between the two germline ends. CDR3 size: 18 residues. CDR3: CASSLSIQGRSGANVLTF. The CDR3 DNA follows: TGTGCCAGCAGTTTATCGATTCAGGGGCGCTCTGGGGCCAACGTCCTGACTTTC.

The rearrangement links TRBV7-9 to TRBJ1-3; 7 bases are a match to TRBD1. V shed 5 bases, J shed 0 bases, and the junction held 16 bases outside the gene matches. This CDR3 is 19 amino acids long. The germline gives CDR1 SEHNR, CDR2 FQNEAQ (reference sequence). CDR3 amino acids: CASSASTGYEFLSGNTIYF. The CDR3 DNA reads as TGTGCCAGCAGCGCTTCGACAGGGTATGAGTTTCTCTCTGGAAACACCATATATTTT.

The chain employs TRBV6-5 and TRBJ1-2; TRBD1 might be the D (5 bases). The CDR3 has 12 residues. The germline gives CDR1 MNHEY, CDR2 SVGAGI. V gave up 7 bases and J gave up 2 bases, with 8 bases separating them. The CDR3 DNA sequence: TGTGCCAGCAAAGGGGAAAACTATGGCTACACCTTC. Its translation is CASKGENYGYTF.

V gene TRBV7-9 combines with J gene TRBJ1-4; D is uncertain. The V end was cut by 6 bases, the J end by 0 bases, with 8 bases between. CDR1 is SEHNR, CDR2 FQNEAQ, per germline (reference sequence). The CDR3 consists of 14 residues. The CDR3 spells CASSLQTTNEKLFF. The CDR3 nucleotides read TGTGCCAGCAGTTTACAAACAACTAATGAAAAACTGTTTTTT.

The chain links TRBV11-3 to TRBJ2-1; TRBD2 aligns across 7 bases. Germline CDR1 reads SGHNT; CDR2 reads YENEEA. The CDR3 has 14 residues. V dropped 1 base and J dropped 5; count of bases not matched to a gene: 2. This CDR3 reads CASSLGAGNNEQFF. DNA for the CDR3: TGTGCCAGCAGCTTAGGAGCGGGGAACAATGAGCAGTTCTTC. The whole variable domain, remainder taken from reference TRBV11-3 and TRBJ2-1, is EAGVVQSPRYKIIEKKQPVAFWCNPISGHNTLYWYLQNLGQGPELLIRYENEEAVDDSQLPKDRFSAERLKGVDSTLKIQPAELGDSAVYLCASSLGAGNNEQFFGPGTRLTVL.

V is TRBV7-2 and J is TRBJ2-2, with D possibly matching TRBD2 (6 bases). This CDR3 has 13 residues. The germline V and J ends were trimmed by 5 bases and 7 bases, with 11 bases remaining between them. Germline-derived CDR1 and CDR2 are SGHTA and FQGNSA. The CDR3 reads CASSPSVGGELFF. CDR3 nucleotides: TGTGCCAGCAGCCCTAGCGTAGGCGGGGAGCTGTTTTTT.

The gene calls are TRBV29-1 and TRBJ2-2; 13 nucleotides align to TRBD2. Germline loops: CDR1 SQVTM, CDR2 ANQGSEA. The CDR3 length is 15 residues. J was trimmed by 6 bases and V by 8 bases; bases with no gene match: 9. The DNA for the CDR3 is TGCAGCATACGGACTAGCGGGAGTCCAGCCGGGGAGCTGTTTTTT. Translated: CSIRTSGSPAGELFF.

V is TRBV6-1 and J is TRBJ1-2; D ambiguous. Germline V gives CDR1 MNHNS, CDR2 SASEGT. Trimming pared 6 bases from V and 4 bases from J, leaving 12 bases between. The CDR3 runs to 13 residues. DNA for the CDR3: TGTGCCAGCAGGCCCCGAGGAGTCTATGGCTACACCTTC. Translated, it gives CASRPRGVYGYTF.

V and J are TRBV4-3 and TRBJ2-7; D is perhaps TRBD1 (6 bases). The V end lost 10 bases, the J end lost 3 bases, and 19 bases lay between the germline ends. This CDR3 has 14 residues. Germline CDR1 and CDR2: LGHNA and YSLEER. The chain's CDR3 is CANATRGYVYEQYF. The DNA of the CDR3 is TGCGCCAATGCGACGAGGGGGTATGTCTACGAGCAGTACTTC.